This TCR beta chain was identified during a study of CD8+ T cells in alopecia areata. cDNA reverse transcribed from extracted RNA served as the sequencing template. The table came from immunoSEQ multiplex PCR; TCRdb's copy has only in-frame clones and leaves some out. Among nearly 200,000 clones, about three fifths were seen once, and the ten largest hold approximately 5.1%. CDR1 and CDR2 from the germline V gene are MNHNY and SVGAGI (reference sequence). Trimming removed 0 bases from V and 4 bases from J, with 7 bases in between. The CDR3 has 14 amino acids. Treatment here: oral pan-JAK inhibitor, 5-10 mg twice daily.

This TCR was sampled from a human donor with alopecia areata. V gene TRBV6-6 combines with J gene TRBJ2-1; tentative D call: TRBD1 (6 bases). The sample was CD4+ T cells sorted from blood, taken at week 24, from a patient treated with tofacitinib. In DNA form, the CDR3 reads TGTGCCAGCAGTTACTCGACAGGTTACAATGAGCAGTTCTTC. Translation: CASSYSTGYNEQFF.